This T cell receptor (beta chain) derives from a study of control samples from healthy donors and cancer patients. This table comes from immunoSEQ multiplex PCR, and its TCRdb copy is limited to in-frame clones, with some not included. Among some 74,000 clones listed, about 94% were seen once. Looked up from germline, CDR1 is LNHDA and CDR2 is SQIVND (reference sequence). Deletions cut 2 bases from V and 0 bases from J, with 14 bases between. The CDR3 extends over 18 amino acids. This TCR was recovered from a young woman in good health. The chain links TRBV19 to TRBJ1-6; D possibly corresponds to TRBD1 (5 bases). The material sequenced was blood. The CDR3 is CASSIMGPGISYNSPLHF. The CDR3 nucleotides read TGTGCCAGTAGTATAATGGGGCCGGGTATCTCCTATAATTCACCCCTCCACTTT.